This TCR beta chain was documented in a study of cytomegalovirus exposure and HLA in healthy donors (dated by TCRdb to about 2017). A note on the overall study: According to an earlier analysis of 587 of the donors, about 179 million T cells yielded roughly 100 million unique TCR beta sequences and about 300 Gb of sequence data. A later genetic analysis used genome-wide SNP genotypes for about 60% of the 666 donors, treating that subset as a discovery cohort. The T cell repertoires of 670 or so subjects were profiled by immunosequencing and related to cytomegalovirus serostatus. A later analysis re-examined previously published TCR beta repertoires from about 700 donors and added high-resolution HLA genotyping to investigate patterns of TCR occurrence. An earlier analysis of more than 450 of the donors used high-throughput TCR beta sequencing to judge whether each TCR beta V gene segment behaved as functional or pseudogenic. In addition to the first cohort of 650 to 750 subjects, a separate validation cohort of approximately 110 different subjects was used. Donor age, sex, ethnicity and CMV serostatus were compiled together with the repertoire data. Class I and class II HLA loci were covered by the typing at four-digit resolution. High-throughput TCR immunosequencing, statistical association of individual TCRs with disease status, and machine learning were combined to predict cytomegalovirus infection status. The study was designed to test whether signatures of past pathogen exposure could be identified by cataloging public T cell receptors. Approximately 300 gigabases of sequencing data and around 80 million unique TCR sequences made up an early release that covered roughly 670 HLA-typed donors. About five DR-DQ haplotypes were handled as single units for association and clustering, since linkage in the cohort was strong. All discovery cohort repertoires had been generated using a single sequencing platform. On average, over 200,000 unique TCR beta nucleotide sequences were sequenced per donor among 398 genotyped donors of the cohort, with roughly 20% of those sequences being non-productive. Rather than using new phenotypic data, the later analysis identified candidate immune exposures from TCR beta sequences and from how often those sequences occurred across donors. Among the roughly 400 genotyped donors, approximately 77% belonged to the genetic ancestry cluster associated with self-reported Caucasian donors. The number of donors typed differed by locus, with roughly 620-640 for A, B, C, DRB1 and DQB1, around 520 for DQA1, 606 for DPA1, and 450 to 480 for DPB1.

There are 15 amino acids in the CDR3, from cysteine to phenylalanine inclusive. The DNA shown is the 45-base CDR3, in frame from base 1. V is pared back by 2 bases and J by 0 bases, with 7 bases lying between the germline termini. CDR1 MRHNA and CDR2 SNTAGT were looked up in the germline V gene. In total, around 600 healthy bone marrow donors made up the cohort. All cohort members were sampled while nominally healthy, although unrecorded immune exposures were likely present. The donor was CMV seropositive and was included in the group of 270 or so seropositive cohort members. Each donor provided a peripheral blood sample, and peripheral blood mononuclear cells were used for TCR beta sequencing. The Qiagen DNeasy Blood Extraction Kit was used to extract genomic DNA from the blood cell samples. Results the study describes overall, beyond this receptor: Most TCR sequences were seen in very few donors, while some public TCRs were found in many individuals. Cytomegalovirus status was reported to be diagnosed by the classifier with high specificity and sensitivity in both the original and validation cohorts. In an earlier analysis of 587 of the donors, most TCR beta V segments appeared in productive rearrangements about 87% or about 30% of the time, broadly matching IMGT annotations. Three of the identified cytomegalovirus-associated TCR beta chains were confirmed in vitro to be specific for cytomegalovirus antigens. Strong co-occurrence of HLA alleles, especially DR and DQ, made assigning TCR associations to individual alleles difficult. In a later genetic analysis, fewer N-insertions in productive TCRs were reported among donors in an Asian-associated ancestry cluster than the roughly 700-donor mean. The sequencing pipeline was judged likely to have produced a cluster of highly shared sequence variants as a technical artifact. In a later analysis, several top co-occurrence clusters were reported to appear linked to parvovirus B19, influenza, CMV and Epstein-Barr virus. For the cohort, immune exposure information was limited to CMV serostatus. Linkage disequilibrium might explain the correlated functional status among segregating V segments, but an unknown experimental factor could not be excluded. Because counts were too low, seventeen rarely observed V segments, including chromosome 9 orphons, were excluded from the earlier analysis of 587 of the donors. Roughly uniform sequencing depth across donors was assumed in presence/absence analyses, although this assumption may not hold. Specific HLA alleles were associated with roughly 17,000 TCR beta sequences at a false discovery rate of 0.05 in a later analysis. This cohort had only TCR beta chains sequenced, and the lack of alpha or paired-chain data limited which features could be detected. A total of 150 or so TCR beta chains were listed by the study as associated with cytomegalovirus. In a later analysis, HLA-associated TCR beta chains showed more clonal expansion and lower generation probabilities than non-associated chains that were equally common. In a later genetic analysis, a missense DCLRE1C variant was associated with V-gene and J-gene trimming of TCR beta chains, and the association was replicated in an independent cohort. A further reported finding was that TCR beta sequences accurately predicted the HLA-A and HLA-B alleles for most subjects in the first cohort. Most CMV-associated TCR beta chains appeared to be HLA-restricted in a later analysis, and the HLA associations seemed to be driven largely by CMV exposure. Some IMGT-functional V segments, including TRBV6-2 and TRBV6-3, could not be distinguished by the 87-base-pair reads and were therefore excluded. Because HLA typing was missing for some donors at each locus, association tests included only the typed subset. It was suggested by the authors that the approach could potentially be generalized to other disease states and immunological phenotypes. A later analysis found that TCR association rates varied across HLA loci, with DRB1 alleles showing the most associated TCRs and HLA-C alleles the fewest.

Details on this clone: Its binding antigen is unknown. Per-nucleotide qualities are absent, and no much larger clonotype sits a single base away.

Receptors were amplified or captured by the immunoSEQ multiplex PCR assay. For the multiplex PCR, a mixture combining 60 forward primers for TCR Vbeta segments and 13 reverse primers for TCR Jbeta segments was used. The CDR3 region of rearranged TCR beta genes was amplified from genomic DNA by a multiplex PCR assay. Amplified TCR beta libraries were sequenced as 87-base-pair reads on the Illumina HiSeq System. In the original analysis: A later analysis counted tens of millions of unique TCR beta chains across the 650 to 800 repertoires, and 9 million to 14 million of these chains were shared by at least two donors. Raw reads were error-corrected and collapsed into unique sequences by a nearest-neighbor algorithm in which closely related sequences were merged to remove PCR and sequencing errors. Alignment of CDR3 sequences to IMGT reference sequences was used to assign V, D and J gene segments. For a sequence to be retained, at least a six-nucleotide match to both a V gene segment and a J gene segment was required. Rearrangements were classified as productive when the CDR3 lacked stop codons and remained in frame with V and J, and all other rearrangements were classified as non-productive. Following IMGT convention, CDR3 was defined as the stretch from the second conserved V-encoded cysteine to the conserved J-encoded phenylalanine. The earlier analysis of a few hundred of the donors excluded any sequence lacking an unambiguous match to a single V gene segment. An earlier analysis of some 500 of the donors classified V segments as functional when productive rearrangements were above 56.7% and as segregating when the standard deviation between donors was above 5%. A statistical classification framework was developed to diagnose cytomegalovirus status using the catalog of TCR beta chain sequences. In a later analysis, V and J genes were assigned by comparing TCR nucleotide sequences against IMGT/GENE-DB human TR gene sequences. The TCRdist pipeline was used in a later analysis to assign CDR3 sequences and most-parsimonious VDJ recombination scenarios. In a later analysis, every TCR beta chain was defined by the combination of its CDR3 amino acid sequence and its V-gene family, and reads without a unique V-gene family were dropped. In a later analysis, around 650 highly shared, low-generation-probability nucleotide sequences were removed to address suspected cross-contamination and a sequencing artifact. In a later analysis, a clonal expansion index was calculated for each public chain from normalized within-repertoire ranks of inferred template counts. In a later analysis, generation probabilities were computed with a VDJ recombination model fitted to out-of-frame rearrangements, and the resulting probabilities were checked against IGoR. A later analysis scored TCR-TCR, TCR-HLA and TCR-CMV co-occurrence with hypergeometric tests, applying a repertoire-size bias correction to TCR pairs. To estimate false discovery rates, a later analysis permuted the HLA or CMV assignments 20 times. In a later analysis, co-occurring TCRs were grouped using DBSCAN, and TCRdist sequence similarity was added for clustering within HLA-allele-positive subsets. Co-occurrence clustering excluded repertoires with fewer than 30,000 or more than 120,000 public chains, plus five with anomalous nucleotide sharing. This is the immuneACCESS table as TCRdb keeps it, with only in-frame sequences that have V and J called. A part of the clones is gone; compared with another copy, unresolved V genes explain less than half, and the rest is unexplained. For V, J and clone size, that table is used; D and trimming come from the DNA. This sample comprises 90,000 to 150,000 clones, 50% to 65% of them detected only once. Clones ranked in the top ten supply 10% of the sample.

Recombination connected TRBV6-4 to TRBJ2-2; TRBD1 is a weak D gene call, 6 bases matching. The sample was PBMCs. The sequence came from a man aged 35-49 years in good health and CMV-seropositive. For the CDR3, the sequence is CASSDRDTNTGELFF. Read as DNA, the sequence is TGTGCCAGCAGTGACAGGGACACGAACACCGGGGAGCTGTTTTTT.